This T cell receptor (beta chain) was sequenced in a study of T-cell reconstitution after alpha-beta-depleted transplantation in children. Unique molecular identifiers were used in preparing the TCRbeta library. TCRdb redid the calling of the PCR reads with MiXCR, one entry per CDR3 protein. The sample yields around 340,000 distinct CDR3 sequences, roughly 14% seen once. V dropped 0 bases and J dropped 5 bases, with 12 bases sitting between them. CDR1 is SGDLS, CDR2 YYNGEE, per germline. The CDR3 has 15 amino acids. The sequences come from PBMCs, collected from the stem cell graft. This chain links TRBV9 with TRBJ1-5; D possibly corresponds to TRBD1 (6 bases). The TCR sequence derives from a human donor who donated a stem cell graft to a child with Fanconi anemia. This chain's CDR3 is CASSVEGGADQPQHF. CDR3 nucleotide sequence: TGTGCCAGCAGCGTAGAAGGGGGGGCAGATCAGCCCCAGCATTTT.